The 11 T cell receptor beta chains below all came from one sample that was sequenced in a study of cytomegalovirus exposure and HLA in healthy donors (dated by TCRdb to about 2017). The library was obtained by the immunoSEQ multiplex PCR assay. Held by TCRdb, this immuneACCESS table contains in-frame sequences only and omits some clones. Under half of the omission traces to an unresolved V gene where checked; the cause of the rest is unknown. This sample comprises 150,000 to 200,000 clones, roughly 86% of them detected only once. The ten largest clonotypes hold less than 3% of the sample. Sequenced: PBMCs. The receptors stem from a man aged 18 to 35 in good health and CMV-seropositive.

The chain couples TRBV7-9 to TRBJ2-1; TRBD2 matches at 11 bases. V trimming: 5 bases; J trimming: 4 bases; junction bases outside the gene matches: 7. The CDR3 loop spans 16 amino acids. Germline-derived CDR1 and CDR2 are SEHNR and FQNEAQ (reference sequence). The CDR3 nucleotides are TGTGCCAGCAGCACCGTCACTAGCGGGAGTTACAATGAGCAGTTCTTC. The encoded protein is CASSTVTSGSYNEQFF.

The chain employs TRBV5-4 and TRBJ2-1, with 7 positions matching TRBD1. Germline V gives CDR1 SGHNT, CDR2 YYREEE (reference sequence). This CDR3 region has 15 residues. V shed 0 bases, J shed 6 bases, and the junction held 6 bases outside the gene matches. For the CDR3, the DNA is TGTGCCAGCAGCTTGGCTGGGGGACAGACCAATGAGCAGTTCTTC. Translation: CASSLAGGQTNEQFF. Drawing the rest from reference TRBV5-4 and TRBJ2-1, the complete variable domain is ETGVTQSPTHLIKTRGQQVTLRCSSQSGHNTVSWYQQALGQGPQFIFQYYREEENGRGNFPPRFSGLQFPNYSSELNVNALELDDSALYLCASSLAGGQTNEQFFGPGTRLTVL.

The chain employs TRBV7-2 and TRBJ2-3; TRBD2 matches 11 bases. CDR1 is SGHTA and CDR2 is FQGNSA in the germline V gene. V lost 4 bases, J lost 6 bases, and 15 bases stayed unmatched. The CDR3 totals 18 residues. CDR3 sequence reads: CASSSTPTSGVLTDTQYF. The CDR3 DNA follows: TGTGCCAGCAGCTCGACCCCGACTAGCGGGGTACTCACGGATACGCAGTATTTT.

The rearrangement links TRBV14 to TRBJ2-1; D uncertain. There are 14 residues in the CDR3. With 2 bases removed from V and 9 bases from J, the gap between germline ends came to 14 bases. Germline V CDR1 and CDR2: SGHDN, FVKESK. In nucleotides, the CDR3 is TGTGCCAGCAGCCAATGGTCGCCCCGCGGTGAGCAGTTCTTC. Translating it yields CASSQWSPRGEQFF. Together with reference TRBV14 and TRBJ2-1, the CDR3 gives the full variable domain: EAGVTQFPSHSVIEKGQTVTLRCDPISGHDNLYWYRRVMGKEIKFLLHFVKESKQDESGMPNNRFLAERTGGTYSTLKVQPAELEDSGVYFCASSQWSPRGEQFFGPGTRLTVL.

This clone appeared once. The J gene is TRBJ2-3, the V gene TRBV9; 8 nucleotides match TRBD2. V lost 2 bases and J lost 2; bases outside the gene matches: 4. Germline V CDR1 and CDR2: SGDLS, YYNGEE. The length of the CDR3 is 15 residues. CDR3 sequence: CASSVAGGDTDTQYF. Written as DNA, the CDR3 is TGTGCCAGCAGCGTGGCGGGGGGTGACACAGATACGCAGTATTTT.

This clone showed up just a few times. The chain links TRBV6-5 to TRBJ2-2; D might be TRBD2 (5 bases). Germline-derived CDR1 and CDR2 are MNHEY and SVGAGI. Trimming shortened V by 4 bases and J by 6 bases, and 12 bases separated the two germline ends. CDR3 length equals 14 residues. DNA of the CDR3: TGTGCCAGCAGTTCCTGGACTGATCCCGGGGAGCTGTTTTTT. This sequence encodes CASSSWTDPGELFF.

This sequence joins TRBV19 and TRBJ1-5, with 10 bases lining up with TRBD1. The CDR3 sequence is 15 residues long. The trim removed 5 bases at V and 7 bases at J, leaving 8 bases unmatched. The germline V gene encodes CDR1 LNHDA and CDR2 SQIVND (reference sequence). This chain's CDR3 is CASSYDRGLAQPQHF. CDR3 sequence (DNA): TGTGCCAGTAGTTACGACAGGGGGCTCGCCCAGCCCCAGCATTTT.

The V call is TRBV7-9, the J call TRBJ2-1, with 14 bases lining up with TRBD2. Unmatched junction bases numbered 6, after V lost 5 bases and J lost 9 bases. This CDR3 has 15 amino acids. From germline, CDR1 is SEHNR and CDR2 FQNEAQ (reference sequence). The CDR3 loop is CASSPGLAGEGEQFF. The CDR3, as DNA: TGTGCCAGCAGCCCGGGACTAGCGGGAGAAGGTGAGCAGTTCTTC.

This clone has a handful of counts. V is TRBV9 and J is TRBJ2-6; the D gene is possibly TRBD1 (6 bases). The germline gives CDR1 SGDLS, CDR2 YYNGEE. This CDR3 is built from 17 residues. V gave up 3 bases and J gave up 4 bases, with 17 bases separating them. CDR3 sequence reads: CASSAHPTGPGANVLTF. CDR3 DNA sequence: TGTGCCAGCAGCGCCCATCCTACAGGGCCCGGGGCCAACGTCCTGACTTTC. The full variable domain, with the rest looked up from reference TRBV9 and TRBJ2-6, is DSGVTQTPKHLITATGQRVTLRCSPRSGDLSVYWYQQSLDQGLQFLIQYYNGEERAKGNILERFSAQQFPDLHSELNLSSLELGDSALYFCASSAHPTGPGANVLTFGAGSRLTVL.

This clone has just one count. The V gene is TRBV2, the J gene TRBJ2-7; 8 nucleotides match TRBD1. Germline-derived CDR1 and CDR2 are SNHLY and FYNNEI. The CDR3 loop spans 15 amino acids. With V trimmed by 0 bases and J by 6 bases, 7 bases remained unmatched. In nucleotides, the CDR3 is TGTGCCAGCAGTGAAGCGGGTGCTACAGGGGGCGAGCAGTACTTC. Residues: CASSEAGATGGEQYF. The entire variable domain, with the rest obtained from reference TRBV2 and TRBJ2-7, is as follows: EPEVTQTPSHQVTQMGQEVILRCVPISNHLYFYWYRQILGQKVEFLVSFYNNEISEKSEIFDDQFSVERPDGSNFTLKIRSTKLEDSAMYFCASSEAGATGGEQYFGPGTRLTVT.

The V and J genes are TRBV5-1 and TRBJ2-7, with 11 bases lining up with TRBD2. This CDR3 is built from 16 residues. V was pared by 4 bases and J by 6 bases, with 12 bases of the junction left unmatched. Germline CDR1 is SGHRS and CDR2 is YFSETQ. The CDR3, as DNA: TGCGCCAGCAGCCCAAAAGGACTAGCGGGTATCAGCGAGCAGTACTTC. Amino acids: CASSPKGLAGISEQYF.